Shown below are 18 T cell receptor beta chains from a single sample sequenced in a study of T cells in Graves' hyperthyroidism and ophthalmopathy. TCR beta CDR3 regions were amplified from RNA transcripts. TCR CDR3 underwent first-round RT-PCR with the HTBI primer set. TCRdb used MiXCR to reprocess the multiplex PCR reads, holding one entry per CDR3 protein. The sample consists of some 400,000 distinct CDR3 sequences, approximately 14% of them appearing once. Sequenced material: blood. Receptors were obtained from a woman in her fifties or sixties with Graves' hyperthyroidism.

CDR3 coding DNA: TGTGCCAGCAGTGAGCCGGGAACAGTTCGGAGCAATCAGCCCCAGCATTTT. Protein product: CASSEPGTVRSNQPQHF. This chain uses TRBV28 with TRBJ1-5; D not resolved. Looked up from germline, CDR1 is MDHEN and CDR2 is SYDVKM. The CDR3 extends over 17 amino acids. V lost 5 bases and J 1 base, leaving 18 bases between the germline ends. Full variable domain (missing parts from reference TRBV28 and TRBJ1-5): DVKVTQSSRYLVKRTGEKVFLECVQDMDHENMFWYRQDPGLGLRLIYFSYDVKMKEKGDIPEGYSVSREKKERFSLILESASTNQTSMYLCASSEPGTVRSNQPQHFGDGTRLSIL.

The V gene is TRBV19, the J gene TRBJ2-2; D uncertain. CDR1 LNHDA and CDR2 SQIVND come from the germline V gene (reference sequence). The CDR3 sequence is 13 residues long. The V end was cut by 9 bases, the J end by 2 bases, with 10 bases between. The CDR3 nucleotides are TGTGCCAGCCCTTCTCCCAACACCGGGGAGCTGTTTTTT. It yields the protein CASPSPNTGELFF.

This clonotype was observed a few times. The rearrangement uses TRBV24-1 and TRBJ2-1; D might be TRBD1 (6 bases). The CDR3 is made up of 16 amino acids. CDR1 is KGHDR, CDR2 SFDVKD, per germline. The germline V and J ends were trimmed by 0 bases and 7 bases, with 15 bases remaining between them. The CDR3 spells CATSDLSGAPPNEQFF. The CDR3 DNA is TGTGCCACCAGTGATTTGTCAGGGGCCCCCCCAAATGAGCAGTTCTTC.

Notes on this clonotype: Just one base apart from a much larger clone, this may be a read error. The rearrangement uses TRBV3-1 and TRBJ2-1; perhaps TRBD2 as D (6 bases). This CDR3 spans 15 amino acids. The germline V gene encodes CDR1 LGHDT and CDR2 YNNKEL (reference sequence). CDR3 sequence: CAGSLDYISYNEQFF. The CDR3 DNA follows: TGTGCCGGCAGCCTGGACTACATCTCCTACAATGAGCAGTTCTTC.

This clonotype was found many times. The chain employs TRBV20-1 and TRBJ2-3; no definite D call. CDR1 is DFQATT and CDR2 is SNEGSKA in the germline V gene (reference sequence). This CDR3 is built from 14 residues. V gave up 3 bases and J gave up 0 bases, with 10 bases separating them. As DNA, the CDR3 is TGCAGTGCTAGTAGGCAGGTTAGCACAGATACGCAGTATTTT. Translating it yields CSASRQVSTDTQYF.

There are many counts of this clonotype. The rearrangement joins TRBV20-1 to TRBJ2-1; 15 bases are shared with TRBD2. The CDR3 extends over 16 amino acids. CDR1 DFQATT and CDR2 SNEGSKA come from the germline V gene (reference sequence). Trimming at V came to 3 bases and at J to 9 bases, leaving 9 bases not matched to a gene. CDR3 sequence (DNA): TGCAGTGCTAGTTCCCTGGGACTAGCGGGAGGAAGTGAGCAGTTCTTC. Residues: CSASSLGLAGGSEQFF.

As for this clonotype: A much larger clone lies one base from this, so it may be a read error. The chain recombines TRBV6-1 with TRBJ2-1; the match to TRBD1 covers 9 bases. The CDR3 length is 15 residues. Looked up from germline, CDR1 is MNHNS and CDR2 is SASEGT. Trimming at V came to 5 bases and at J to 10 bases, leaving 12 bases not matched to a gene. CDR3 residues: CASSRHGTGLYEQFF. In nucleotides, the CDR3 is TGTGCCAGCAGTAGACACGGGACAGGGCTCTACGAGCAGTTCTTC.

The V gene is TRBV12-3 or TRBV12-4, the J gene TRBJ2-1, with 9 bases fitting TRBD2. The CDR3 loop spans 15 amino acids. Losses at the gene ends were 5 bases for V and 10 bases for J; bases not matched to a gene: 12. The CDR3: CASSQLAGGLGEQFF. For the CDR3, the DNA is TGTGCCAGCAGTCAACTAGCGGGTGGGTTGGGGGAGCAGTTCTTC.

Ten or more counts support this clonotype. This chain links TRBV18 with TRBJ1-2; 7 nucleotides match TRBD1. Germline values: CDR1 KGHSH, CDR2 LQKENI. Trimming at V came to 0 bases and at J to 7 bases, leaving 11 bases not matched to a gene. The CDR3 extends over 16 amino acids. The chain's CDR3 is CASSPPSETGKSGYTF. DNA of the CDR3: TGTGCCAGCTCACCACCTTCTGAGACAGGGAAGTCTGGCTACACCTTC.

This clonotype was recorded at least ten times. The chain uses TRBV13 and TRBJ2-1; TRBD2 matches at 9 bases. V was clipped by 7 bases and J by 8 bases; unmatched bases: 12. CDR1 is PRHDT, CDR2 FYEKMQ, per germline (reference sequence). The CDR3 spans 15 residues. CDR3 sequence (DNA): TGTGCCAGCACCCGCAGGCGCGGGAGGGGCTATGAGCAGTTCTTC. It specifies CASTRRRGRGYEQFF.

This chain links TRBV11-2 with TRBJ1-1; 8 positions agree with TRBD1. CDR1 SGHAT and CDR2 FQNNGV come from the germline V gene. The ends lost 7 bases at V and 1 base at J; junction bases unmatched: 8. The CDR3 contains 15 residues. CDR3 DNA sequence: TGTGCCAGCACGCGCCGCGGACAGGGGAACACTGAAGCTTTCTTT. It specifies CASTRRGQGNTEAFF.

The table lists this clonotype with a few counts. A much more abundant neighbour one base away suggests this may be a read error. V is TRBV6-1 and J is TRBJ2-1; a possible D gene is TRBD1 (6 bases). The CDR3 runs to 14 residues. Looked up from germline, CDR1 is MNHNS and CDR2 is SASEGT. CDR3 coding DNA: TGTGTCAGCAGCTATCCAACAGGGACCTCCGAGCTGTTCTTC. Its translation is CVSSYPTGTSELFF.

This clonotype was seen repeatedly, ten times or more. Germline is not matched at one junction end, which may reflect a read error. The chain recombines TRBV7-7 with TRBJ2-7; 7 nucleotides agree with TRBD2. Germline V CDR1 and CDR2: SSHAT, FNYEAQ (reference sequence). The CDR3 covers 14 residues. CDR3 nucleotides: TGTGCTAGCAGCTTGCTTGGGGGGGGAGACGAGCAGTACTTC. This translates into CASSLLGGGDEQYF.

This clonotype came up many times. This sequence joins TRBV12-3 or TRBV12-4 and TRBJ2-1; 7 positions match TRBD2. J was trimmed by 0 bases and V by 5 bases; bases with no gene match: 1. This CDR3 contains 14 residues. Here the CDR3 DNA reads TGTGCCAGCAGTCGGACTAGCTCCTACAATGAGCAGTTCTTC. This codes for CASSRTSSYNEQFF.

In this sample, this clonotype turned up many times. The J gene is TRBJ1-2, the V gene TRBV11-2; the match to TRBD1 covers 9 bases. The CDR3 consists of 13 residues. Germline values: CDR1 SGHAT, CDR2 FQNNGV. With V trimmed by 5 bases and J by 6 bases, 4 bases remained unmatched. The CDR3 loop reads CASSRDRANGYTF. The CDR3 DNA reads TGTGCCAGCAGCCGGGACAGGGCGAATGGCTACACCTTC.

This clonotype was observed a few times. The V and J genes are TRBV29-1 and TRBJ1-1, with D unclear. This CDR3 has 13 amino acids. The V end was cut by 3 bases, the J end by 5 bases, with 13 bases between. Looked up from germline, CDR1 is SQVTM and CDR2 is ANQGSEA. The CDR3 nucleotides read TGCAGCGTTGATGAATTGGGTAGGACTGAAGCTTTCTTT. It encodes CSVDELGRTEAFF.

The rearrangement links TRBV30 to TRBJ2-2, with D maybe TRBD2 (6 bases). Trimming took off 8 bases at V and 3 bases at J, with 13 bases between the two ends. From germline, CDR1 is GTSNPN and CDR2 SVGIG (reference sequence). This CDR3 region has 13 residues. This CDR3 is CARGFQYTGELFF. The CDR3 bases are TGTGCCCGGGGGTTCCAGTACACCGGGGAGCTGTTTTTT.

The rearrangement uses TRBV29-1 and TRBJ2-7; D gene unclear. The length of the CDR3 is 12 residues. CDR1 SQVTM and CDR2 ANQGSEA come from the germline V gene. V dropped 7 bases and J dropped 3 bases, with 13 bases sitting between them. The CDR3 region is CSADSENYEQYF. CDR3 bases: TGCAGCGCCGACTCTGAGAACTACGAGCAGTACTTC.